What follows is one TCR beta chain and its context. The CDR3 covers 15 residues. Trimming cost V 5 bases and J 4 bases; bases outside gene matches: 8. Per germline, CDR1 ENHRY and CDR2 SYGVKD. Source study methods: How many nucleated cells were present was estimated from reference gene primer amplification. Measured with immunoSEQ multiplex PCR; TCRdb has only the in-frame clones, and not every one. V and J calls plus clone size are reproduced from that table; the DNA served to infer D and trimming. This sample has a few hundred thousand clones, with over 75% found just once. This record comes from a study of blood T cell repertoires in COVID-19. Study summary: COVID-19 samples from acute and convalescent phases originated in the United States, Italy and Spain. From T cells, B-cell-depleted T cells, or PBMCs came the material, which was cDNA or gDNA.

This chain uses TRBV10-3 with TRBJ1-1, with 9 bases identical to TRBD1. The specimen was peripheral blood. The clonotype originates from a man aged 30 to 39 who had recovered from COVID-19. The CDR3 loop is CAISYEQGAPTEAFF. The CDR3 bases are TGTGCCATCAGTTACGAACAGGGGGCTCCCACTGAAGCTTTCTTT.